The rows below give T cell receptor beta chains drawn from one sample of a study of blood T cell repertoires in COVID-19. Only in-frame clones appear in the TCRdb table, and some are missing; sequencing was by immunoSEQ multiplex PCR. This table has 30,000 or so clones, around 90% appearing once. The specimen was peripheral blood. The source is a man between 60 and 70 years old with COVID-19, enrolled during active disease. Each CDR3 is given with its conserved first and last residue. The D gene is left open where the match is weak. The size entry is marked missing in some rows and otherwise reads once, few, many or a size class.

V gene: TRBV2; D gene: TRBD1; clone size: NA; J gene: TRBJ2-7; CDR3 DNA: TGTGCCAGCAGTAAGGACAGGGACGAGCAGTACTTC; CDR3 protein: CASSKDRDEQYF
V gene: TRBV4-1; D gene: TRBD2; clone size: once; J gene: TRBJ2-2; CDR3 DNA: TGCGCCAGCAGCCAAAGATTGCTGAGCGGGAGTGGTACCGGGGAGCTGTTTTTT; CDR3 protein: CASSQRLLSGSGTGELFF
V gene: TRBV24-1; D gene: NA; clone size: NA; J gene: TRBJ2-7; CDR3 DNA: TGTGCCACCAGTGATTCCGTGGGACTCCGAACCTACGAGCAGTACTTC; CDR3 protein: CATSDSVGLRTYEQYF
V gene: TRBV5-1; D gene: NA; clone size: NA; J gene: TRBJ2-7; CDR3 DNA: TGCGCCAGCAGCTTGGCCGTTGGGAGCGGGTTTTACGAGCAGTACTTC; CDR3 protein: CASSLAVGSGFYEQYF
V gene: TRBV9; D gene: NA; clone size: NA; J gene: TRBJ2-5; CDR3 DNA: TGTGCCAGCAGCGTAGGAGCAAGAGACCAAGAGACCCAGTACTTC; CDR3 protein: CASSVGARDQETQYF
V gene: TRBV6-4; D gene: TRBD1; clone size: NA; J gene: TRBJ1-2; CDR3 DNA: TGTGCCAGCACCCCGGAGGCAGGGGGTTATGGCTACACCTTC; CDR3 protein: CASTPEAGGYGYTF
V gene: TRBV24-1; D gene: TRBD1; clone size: NA; J gene: TRBJ2-1; CDR3 DNA: TGTGCCACCAGCCGGACAGGGGACGACTCCTACAATGAGCAGTTCTTC; CDR3 protein: CATSRTGDDSYNEQFF
V gene: TRBV5-1; D gene: NA; clone size: few; J gene: TRBJ1-3; CDR3 DNA: TGCGCCAGCGGCAGGTTCTCTGGAAACACCATATATTTT; CDR3 protein: CASGRFSGNTIYF
V gene: TRBV4-3; D gene: NA; clone size: NA; J gene: TRBJ2-2; CDR3 DNA: TGCGCCAGCAGCCCGACTACTCCGGGCAACACCGGGGAGCTGTTTTTT; CDR3 protein: CASSPTTPGNTGELFF
V gene: TRBV30; D gene: TRBD2; clone size: NA; J gene: TRBJ2-6; CDR3 DNA: TGTGCCTGGAGACTAGCGGGTGCCTCTGGGGCCAACGTCCTGACTTTC; CDR3 protein: CAWRLAGASGANVLTF
V gene: TRBV5-1; D gene: NA; clone size: NA; J gene: TRBJ1-1; CDR3 DNA: TGCGCCAGCAGCCCAAGACAAATTGGGGCCACTGAAGCTTTCTTT; CDR3 protein: CASSPRQIGATEAFF
V gene: TRBV28; D gene: NA; clone size: NA; J gene: TRBJ2-3; CDR3 DNA: TGTGCCAGCAGTTTATTGGGGGGGCCGAACACAGATACGCAGTATTTT; CDR3 protein: CASSLLGGPNTDTQYF
V gene: TRBV28; D gene: TRBD2; clone size: NA; J gene: TRBJ2-7; CDR3 DNA: TGTGCCAGCAGTTTAATAACTAGCGGGAGATACGAGCAGTACTTC; CDR3 protein: CASSLITSGRYEQYF
V gene: TRBV18; D gene: TRBD1; clone size: NA; J gene: TRBJ1-4; CDR3 DNA: TGTGCCAGCTCCCTAGGACAGGGAGGTGAAAAACTGTTTTTT; CDR3 protein: CASSLGQGGEKLFF
V gene: TRBV3-1/TRBV3-2; D gene: NA; clone size: NA; J gene: TRBJ2-5; CDR3 DNA: TGTGCCAGCAGCCAACCTAAAGGCATGCGGGTCGCGCTGGGGGCGGAGACCCAGTACTTC; CDR3 protein: CASSQPKGMRVALGAETQYF
V gene: TRBV2; D gene: TRBD2; clone size: NA; J gene: TRBJ2-2; CDR3 DNA: TGTGCCAGTTTAGCGGGAGGAGGCACCGGGGAGCTGTTTTTT; CDR3 protein: CASLAGGGTGELFF
V gene: TRBV19; D gene: NA; clone size: NA; J gene: TRBJ2-2; CDR3 DNA: TGTGCCACCATTGACAGGCCAAACACCGGGGAGCTGTTTTTT; CDR3 protein: CATIDRPNTGELFF
V gene: TRBV18; D gene: TRBD2; clone size: NA; J gene: TRBJ2-1; CDR3 DNA: TGTGCCAGCTCACCACCCGGGAGCGGGGCATCCTACAATGAGCAGTTCTTC; CDR3 protein: CASSPPGSGASYNEQFF
V gene: TRBV11-3; D gene: NA; clone size: NA; J gene: TRBJ2-7; CDR3 DNA: TGTGCCAGCAGCTTGTCAGGATCCTACGAGCAGTACTTC; CDR3 protein: CASSLSGSYEQYF
V gene: TRBV28; D gene: NA; clone size: NA; J gene: TRBJ1-5; CDR3 DNA: TGTGCCAGCAGACCTCAGGGACTCCCCGGCAATCAGCCCCAGCATTTT; CDR3 protein: CASRPQGLPGNQPQHF
V gene: TRBV12-3/TRBV12-4; D gene: NA; clone size: NA; J gene: TRBJ1-1; CDR3 DNA: TGTGCCAGCAGTTGGAACAGGAACACTGAAGCTTTCTTT; CDR3 protein: CASSWNRNTEAFF
V gene: TRBV11-3; D gene: TRBD2; clone size: once; J gene: TRBJ2-1; CDR3 DNA: TGTGCCAGCAGCCCAGACGAAGGACTAGTCGGTTACAATGAGCAGTTCTTC; CDR3 protein: CASSPDEGLVGYNEQFF
V gene: TRBV7-6; D gene: NA; clone size: once; J gene: TRBJ1-4; CDR3 DNA: TGTGCCAGCAGCTTAGGGGGGCTGGAAGGCGAAAAACTGTTTTTT; CDR3 protein: CASSLGGLEGEKLFF
V gene: TRBV28; D gene: NA; clone size: NA; J gene: TRBJ1-1; CDR3 DNA: TGTGCCAGCAGTCCTACCGGAACGGGGACTGAAGCTTTCTTT; CDR3 protein: CASSPTGTGTEAFF
V gene: TRBV6-2/TRBV6-3; D gene: NA; clone size: NA; J gene: TRBJ1-5; CDR3 DNA: TGTGCCAGCAGTCTCAGGGATTCTGTTCCGCCCCAGCATTTT; CDR3 protein: CASSLRDSVPPQHF
V gene: TRBV9; D gene: TRBD2; clone size: NA; J gene: TRBJ2-1; CDR3 DNA: TGTGCCAGCAGCGGTAGAATTTTGACTAGCGGACCCCTGGGGTCCTACAATGAGCAGTTCTTC; CDR3 protein: CASSGRILTSGPLGSYNEQFF
V gene: TRBV19; D gene: NA; clone size: NA; J gene: TRBJ1-1; CDR3 DNA: TGTGCCAGTAGTATACAGGGGAACACTGAAGCTTTCTTT; CDR3 protein: CASSIQGNTEAFF
V gene: TRBV4-1; D gene: NA; clone size: NA; J gene: TRBJ1-1; CDR3 DNA: TGCGCCAGCAGCCATCCGTCCGCCCTAGTGAACACTGAAGCTTTCTTT; CDR3 protein: CASSHPSALVNTEAFF
V gene: TRBV4-1; D gene: TRBD2; clone size: NA; J gene: TRBJ2-1; CDR3 DNA: TGCGCCAGCAGCCAAGGTGGACTAGCGGGAGTTCGGTACAATGAGCAGTTCTTC; CDR3 protein: CASSQGGLAGVRYNEQFF
V gene: TRBV6-5; D gene: NA; clone size: NA; J gene: TRBJ1-1; CDR3 DNA: TGTGCCAGCAGTCACCAGGAGGAGAACACTGAAGCTTTCTTT; CDR3 protein: CASSHQEENTEAFF
V gene: TRBV2; D gene: NA; clone size: NA; J gene: TRBJ1-1; CDR3 DNA: TGTGCCAGCTCCAGGGAATTGGACACTGAAGCTTTCTTT; CDR3 protein: CASSRELDTEAFF
V gene: TRBV29-1; D gene: NA; clone size: once; J gene: TRBJ1-2; CDR3 DNA: TGCAGCGTTGAATTCCTAGGTGGCTACACCTTC; CDR3 protein: CSVEFLGGYTF
V gene: TRBV6-4; D gene: NA; clone size: NA; J gene: TRBJ1-1; CDR3 DNA: TGTGCCAGCTCGACGGGGGGACCGCTGAACGGAGCTTTCTTT; CDR3 protein: CASSTGGPLNGAFF
V gene: TRBV19; D gene: NA; clone size: once; J gene: TRBJ1-1; CDR3 DNA: TGTGCCAGTACTCCTCGTGGCAGGAACACTGAAGCTTTCTTT; CDR3 protein: CASTPRGRNTEAFF
V gene: TRBV24-1; D gene: TRBD1; clone size: NA; J gene: TRBJ2-4; CDR3 DNA: TGTGCCACCAGTGAACGGGACAGGGACTTCAAAAACATTCAGTACTTC; CDR3 protein: CATSERDRDFKNIQYF
V gene: TRBV3-1/TRBV3-2; D gene: TRBD2; clone size: NA; J gene: TRBJ2-1; CDR3 DNA: TGTGCCAGCAGTTATACCGGGACTAGCAATGAGCAGTTCTTC; CDR3 protein: CASSYTGTSNEQFF
V gene: TRBV9; D gene: TRBD1; clone size: NA; J gene: TRBJ2-1; CDR3 DNA: TGTGCCAGCAGCTCCGGGACAGCCAATTACAATGAGCAGTTCTTC; CDR3 protein: CASSSGTANYNEQFF
V gene: TRBV5-6; D gene: NA; clone size: NA; J gene: TRBJ2-1; CDR3 DNA: TGTGCCAGCAGCCTCTGGGGGCAAAGGGGTGAGCAGTTCTTC; CDR3 protein: CASSLWGQRGEQFF
V gene: TRBV5-1; D gene: TRBD1; clone size: once; J gene: TRBJ1-1; CDR3 DNA: TGCGCCAGCAGCTTAAGACAGGGGAGTGGAGGAACTGAAGCTTTCTTT; CDR3 protein: CASSLRQGSGGTEAFF
V gene: TRBV28; D gene: NA; clone size: NA; J gene: TRBJ1-4; CDR3 DNA: TGTGCCAGCATTAAGGGACTGATAGGGGCTAATGAAAAACTGTTTTTT; CDR3 protein: CASIKGLIGANEKLFF
V gene: TRBV6-6; D gene: NA; clone size: NA; J gene: TRBJ1-5; CDR3 DNA: TGTGCCAGCAGTTTGGGGCGGCATAGCAATCAGCCCCAGCATTTT; CDR3 protein: CASSLGRHSNQPQHF
V gene: TRBV6-5; D gene: TRBD1; clone size: NA; J gene: TRBJ1-3; CDR3 DNA: TGTGCCACCGGGACAGGGCTTAGAAACACCATATATTTT; CDR3 protein: CATGTGLRNTIYF
V gene: TRBV10-1; D gene: TRBD2; clone size: NA; J gene: TRBJ2-7; CDR3 DNA: TGCGCCAGCAGCCGGACTAGCGGGAGACGCCACGAGCAGTACTTC; CDR3 protein: CASSRTSGRRHEQYF
V gene: TRBV9; D gene: TRBD2; clone size: once; J gene: TRBJ2-3; CDR3 DNA: TGTGCCAGCAGCACCGGGACTAGCGGCCTGTATACGCAGTATTTT; CDR3 protein: CASSTGTSGLYTQYF
V gene: TRBV9; D gene: NA; clone size: NA; J gene: TRBJ1-2; CDR3 DNA: TGTGCCAGCAGCGTCGAAGAGGGAGTGGACGGCTACACCTTC; CDR3 protein: CASSVEEGVDGYTF
V gene: TRBV30; D gene: NA; clone size: NA; J gene: TRBJ2-7; CDR3 DNA: TGTGCCTGGAGATTAGGGGGCGAGCAGTACTTC; CDR3 protein: CAWRLGGEQYF
V gene: TRBV3-1/TRBV3-2; D gene: TRBD2; clone size: NA; J gene: TRBJ2-7; CDR3 DNA: TGTGCCAGCAGCCAAGCGGGACTAGTCAACGAGCAGTACTTC; CDR3 protein: CASSQAGLVNEQYF